A selection of T cell receptor beta chains follows, all from one sample in a study of regulatory and conventional T cells in RAG deficiency. The method was immunoSEQ multiplex PCR; TCRdb's version includes in-frame clones alone and lacks a portion of them. The sample holds fewer than 40,000 clones, 90% to 96% seen once. The same data also went into a second study, on regulatory T cells.

Input material: CD25- CD4+ T cells sorted from blood. The origin of the receptors is a human donor in good health. CDR3s include the opening cysteine and the closing phenylalanine or tryptophan. A D gene is named only where the DNA matches it firmly. Size values are once, few and many counts, or a class for expanded clones, and some rows have none.

CDR3nt,CDR3aa,d_gene,j_gene,v_gene,abundance
TGTGCCTCCCGAGTAGCAGGGTGGGACTCTACCAAAAACATTCAGTACTTC,CASRVAGWDSTKNIQYF,.,TRBJ2-4,TRBV30,.
TGCGCCAGCAGCCCACCCGACCGGACAGGCCAGAACACTGAAGCTTTCTTT,CASSPPDRTGQNTEAFF,TRBD1,TRBJ1-1,TRBV5-1,once
TGTGCCAGCAGTCGTTGGACTCCCCCAGATACGCAGTATTTT,CASSRWTPPDTQYF,.,TRBJ2-3,TRBV2,.
TGTGCCAGCAGCTTAGCGCCACAGGGGCGCTCCGACTATGGCTACACCTTC,CASSLAPQGRSDYGYTF,TRBD1,TRBJ1-2,TRBV7-8,.
TGTGCCAGCAGCCAAACAGGGGGCCCCAACTATGGCTACACCTTC,CASSQTGGPNYGYTF,TRBD1,TRBJ1-2,TRBV25-1,once
TGTGCCAGCAGCCTGACAGTGGCTGAAGCTTTCTTT,CASSLTVAEAFF,.,TRBJ1-1,TRBV7-2,.
TGTGCCAGCAGCTTGGGAGGGACAGCGAACACCGGGGAGCTGTTTTTT,CASSLGGTANTGELFF,TRBD1,TRBJ2-2,TRBV5-6,once
TGCGCCAGCAGGCTAGGGACTACTCAAGAGACCCAGTACTTC,CASRLGTTQETQYF,TRBD2,TRBJ2-5,TRBV5-1,.
TGTGCCAGTAGGGACCTGACAGGGCTGAGCAATCAGCCCCAGCATTTT,CASRDLTGLSNQPQHF,TRBD1,TRBJ1-5,TRBV19,.
TGTGCCAGCAGTTACTGGACAGGGGAGAATGAGCAGTTCTTC,CASSYWTGENEQFF,TRBD1,TRBJ2-1,TRBV6-5,.
TGTGCCAGCAGCCCTGAGACAGGCCCCACCACTGAAGCTTTCTTT,CASSPETGPTTEAFF,.,TRBJ1-1,TRBV5-5,.
TGCGCCAGCAGCTTCAGACAGTCGAATTCACCCCTCCACTTT,CASSFRQSNSPLHF,.,TRBJ1-6,TRBV5-1,.
TGTGCCAGCAGCCCAGAGGCGGCAGCGCCCGGAGTCTATGGCTACACCTTC,CASSPEAAAPGVYGYTF,.,TRBJ1-2,TRBV9,.
TGTGCCAGCAGCTTCACGACTAGCGGGGGCGAGCAGTTCTTC,CASSFTTSGGEQFF,TRBD2,TRBJ2-1,TRBV9,.
TGTGCCAGCAAGGGACAGCCCGAAAGGTTTGCAGCTTTCTTT,CASKGQPERFAAFF,TRBD1,TRBJ1-1,TRBV19,once
TGTGCCAGCACCTTTGGCGGGAGAATCGACAATGAGCAGTTCTTC,CASTFGGRIDNEQFF,TRBD2,TRBJ2-1,TRBV7-2,.
TGTGCCAGCAGCTTGGCAAGGCGGGAGGGCTACACCTTC,CASSLARREGYTF,.,TRBJ1-2,TRBV5-8,.
TGTGCCAGCAGTTACCTATCTAGCGGGAGCTCCGATACGCAGTATTTT,CASSYLSSGSSDTQYF,TRBD2,TRBJ2-3,TRBV6-5,.
TGTGCCAGCAGCTTTCAGGGACAGGCGAACACTGAAGCTTTCTTT,CASSFQGQANTEAFF,TRBD1,TRBJ1-1,TRBV5-6,.
TGTGCCAGCAGCTTACGGGACAGGGCAGGTTACAATGAGCAGTTCTTC,CASSLRDRAGYNEQFF,TRBD1,TRBJ2-1,TRBV7-2,.
TGTGCCAGCAGCTTCGCATCCCCAGGTGGGGGCGTTGCCTACGAGCAGTACTTC,CASSFASPGGGVAYEQYF,.,TRBJ2-7,TRBV7-3,.
TGTGCCAGCAGTGTTCGGGACAGGGACGCTGGCTACACCTTC,CASSVRDRDAGYTF,TRBD1,TRBJ1-2,TRBV6-1,.
TGTGCCAGCAGAAACCGGGGAGAAGCTTTCTTT,CASRNRGEAFF,.,TRBJ1-1,TRBV6-5,.
TGTGCCTGGAGTGTACCCGGTGGGGGACTGCAGGAAAAACTGTTTTTT,CAWSVPGGGLQEKLFF,.,TRBJ1-4,TRBV30,.
TGTGCCAGCAGTGACTCTACTGCGAAGAACTATGGCTACACCTTC,CASSDSTAKNYGYTF,.,TRBJ1-2,TRBV6-4,.
TGCAGCGTTGACGACAGGGGCACCGGGGAGCTGTTTTTT,CSVDDRGTGELFF,TRBD1,TRBJ2-2,TRBV29-1,.
TGCGCCAGCAGCTTTGGCGGGTCGGAGGAAAAACTGTTTTTT,CASSFGGSEEKLFF,.,TRBJ1-4,TRBV5-1,once
TGCGCCAGCAGCTTCACAGCAAACACTGAAGCTTTCTTT,CASSFTANTEAFF,.,TRBJ1-1,TRBV5-1,once
TGTGCCTGGAGTTTAGGACTCGAGACCCAGTACTTC,CAWSLGLETQYF,.,TRBJ2-5,TRBV30,.
TGTGCCAGCAGCTCGGGACTAGCGGGAGTTTCGAATGAGCAGTTCTTC,CASSSGLAGVSNEQFF,TRBD2,TRBJ2-1,TRBV7-2,.
TGTGCCAGCAGCGACACCCACGGATTCAGACTACCCAGTACGCAGTATTTT,CASSDTHGFRLPSTQYF,.,TRBJ2-3,TRBV9,once
TGTGCCAGCAGCACCCCGACAGGGCGGAACACTGAAGCTTTCTTT,CASSTPTGRNTEAFF,TRBD1,TRBJ1-1,TRBV6-5,.
TGTGCCAGCTCACCACCCCAAACTAGAGGGTGGGTGGTCGTGCAGTTCTTC,CASSPPQTRGWVVVQFF,.,TRBJ2-1,TRBV18,.
TGTGCCAGCAGCGCAGGGAGGAGAGAGACCCAGTACTTC,CASSAGRRETQYF,.,TRBJ2-5,TRBV2,.
TGTGCCAGCAGCTTAAATGGCGGGAGATCGAATGAGCAGTTCTTC,CASSLNGGRSNEQFF,TRBD2,TRBJ2-1,TRBV11-2,.
TGTGCCAGCAGTGATACGGTTTTTACAGGCAGCATGTTCTTC,CASSDTVFTGSMFF,.,TRBJ2-1,TRBV25-1,.
TGTGCCAGCAGAATCCCGGGTAATAATTCACCCCTCCACTTT,CASRIPGNNSPLHF,.,TRBJ1-6,TRBV5-4,.
TGCGCCAGCAGCCAAGATGGGGGCGGGGGGAGCACAGATACGCAGTATTTT,CASSQDGGGGSTDTQYF,TRBD2,TRBJ2-3,TRBV4-1,once
TGTGCCAGCAGCTCCACACAGGGCCCGGGGACCCAGTACTTC,CASSSTQGPGTQYF,.,TRBJ2-5,TRBV7-6,once
TGCGCCAGCAGCCGCAGCAGCCAGGGACTATCAGACAAAGAACCGGGAAAGCAGTACTTC,CASSRSSQGLSDKEPGKQYF,TRBD2,TRBJ2-7,TRBV4-3,.